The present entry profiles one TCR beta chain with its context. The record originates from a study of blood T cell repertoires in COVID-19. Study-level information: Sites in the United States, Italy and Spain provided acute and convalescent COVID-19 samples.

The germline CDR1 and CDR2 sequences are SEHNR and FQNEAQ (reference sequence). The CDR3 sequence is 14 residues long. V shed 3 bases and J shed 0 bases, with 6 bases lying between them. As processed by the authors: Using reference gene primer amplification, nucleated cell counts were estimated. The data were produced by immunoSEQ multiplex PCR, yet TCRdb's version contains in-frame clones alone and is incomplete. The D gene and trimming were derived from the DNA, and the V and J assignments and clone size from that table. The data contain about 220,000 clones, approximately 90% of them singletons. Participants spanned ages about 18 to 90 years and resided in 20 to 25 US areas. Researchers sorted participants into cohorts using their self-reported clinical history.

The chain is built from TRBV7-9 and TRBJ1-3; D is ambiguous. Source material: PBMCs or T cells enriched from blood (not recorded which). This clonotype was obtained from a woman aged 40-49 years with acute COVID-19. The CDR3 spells CASSFGVSGNTIYF. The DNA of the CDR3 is TGTGCCAGCAGCTTCGGGGTCTCTGGAAACACCATATATTTT.